The next 13 T cell receptor beta chains were all read from a single sample in a study of OX40 agonist ivuxolimab in advanced cancers. Profiling relied on immunoSEQ multiplex PCR, and the TCRdb table lists in-frame clones only, not all of them. The sample lists more than 70,000 clones, roughly 89% seen once, with roughly 1.6% in the top ten. The sample in question was CD4+ or CD8+ T cells sorted from blood, obtained in a trial of the OX40 agonist ivuxolimab. The receptors here all came from an adult with an advanced solid tumor such as melanoma, head and neck, liver or kidney cancer.

The rearrangement joins TRBV7-9 to TRBJ2-3; 7 bases match TRBD2. V lost 1 base, J lost 4 bases, and 2 bases stayed unmatched. The CDR3 runs to 14 residues. Germline assignment: CDR1 SEHNR and CDR2 FQNEAQ (reference sequence). CDR3 in DNA: TGTGCCAGCAGCTTAGGGGCGGGGGCAGATACGCAGTATTTT. Amino acids: CASSLGAGADTQYF.

V usage is TRBV10-3 and J usage is TRBJ2-7; TRBD1 is a possible D gene (6 bases). The CDR3 spans 14 residues. V was pared by 4 bases and J by 0 bases, with 10 bases between. Germline-derived CDR1 and CDR2 are ENHRY and SYGVKD. CDR3 sequence: CAISGQASSYEQYF. The CDR3 DNA is TGTGCCATCAGTGGACAGGCTAGCTCCTACGAGCAGTACTTC.

This clone was seen once. The J gene is TRBJ1-2, the V gene TRBV10-2; no reliable D call. CDR3 size: 11 residues. The germline V gene encodes CDR1 WSHSY and CDR2 SAAADI. Deletions cut 2 bases from V and 5 bases from J, with 3 bases between. CDR3 loop: CASSEGYGYTF. DNA for the CDR3: TGCGCCAGCAGTGAGGGATATGGCTACACCTTC.

The rearrangement joins TRBV5-1 to TRBJ2-1; 9 nucleotides agree with TRBD1. With V trimmed by 0 bases and J by 8 bases, 12 bases remained unmatched. Germline V lookup: CDR1 SGHRS, CDR2 YFSETQ. This CDR3 has 17 residues. CDR3 coding DNA: TGCGCCAGCAGCTTGGTCAGCGGGGACAGGGTCGGCCATGAGCAGTTCTTC. Its protein product is CASSLVSGDRVGHEQFF.

This clone was recorded once. V is TRBV6-5 and J is TRBJ2-1; tentatively, D is TRBD2 (6 bases). Germline CDR1 and CDR2: MNHEY and SVGAGI. This CDR3 contains 16 residues. V lost 3 bases, J lost 4 bases, and 16 bases lay in between. The CDR3 coding sequence is TGTGCCAGCAGTTATTTCTCTAGCGAGAAGTACAATGAGCAGTTCTTC. Protein sequence: CASSYFSSEKYNEQFF.

The J gene is TRBJ2-3, the V gene TRBV6-5; D gene uncertain. This CDR3 region has 16 residues. Looked up from germline, CDR1 is MNHEY and CDR2 is SVGAGI. The V and J ends lost 0 bases and 5 bases respectively, with 15 bases between them. The CDR3 DNA sequence: TGTGCCAGCAGTTACTCTGCCCCTAGTTTCGGAGATACGCAGTATTTT. This codes for CASSYSAPSFGDTQYF.

V gene TRBV19 combines with J gene TRBJ1-5; possibly TRBD1 for D (5 bases). CDR3 length: 14 amino acids. V was clipped by 2 bases and J by 8 bases, with 13 bases between them. Germline V gives CDR1 LNHDA, CDR2 SQIVND (reference sequence). CDR3 in amino acids: CASSILGPKKPQHF. As DNA, the CDR3 is TGTGCCAGTAGTATATTGGGACCCAAAAAGCCCCAGCATTTT. Full variable domain (outside the CDR3, taken from reference TRBV19 and TRBJ1-5): DGGITQSPKYLFRKEGQNVTLSCEQNLNHDAMYWYRQDPGQGLRLIYYSQIVNDFQKGDIAEGYSVSREKKESFPLTVTSAQKNPTAFYLCASSILGPKKPQHFGDGTRLSIL.

This chain uses TRBV28 with TRBJ2-1; D remains ambiguous. Germline V lookup: CDR1 MDHEN, CDR2 SYDVKM. V was clipped by 3 bases and J by 0 bases, with 9 bases between them. The CDR3 runs to 15 residues. CDR3 region: CASSLKQSSYNEQFF. CDR3 nucleotides: TGTGCCAGCAGTTTGAAGCAGAGCTCCTACAATGAGCAGTTCTTC.

This chain uses TRBV18 with TRBJ1-2, with D hard to call. V gave up 0 bases and J gave up 2 bases, with 4 bases separating them. This CDR3 is built from 13 residues. Germline V gene data show CDR1 as KGHSH and CDR2 as LQKENI. CDR3: CASSPPENYGYTF. The CDR3 coding sequence is TGTGCCAGCTCACCACCCGAAAACTATGGCTACACCTTC. Combining the CDR3 with reference TRBV18 and TRBJ1-2 gives the whole variable domain NAGVMQNPRHLVRRRGQEARLRCSPMKGHSHVYWYRQLPEEGLKFMVYLQKENIIDESGMPKERFSAEFPKEGPSILRIQQVVRGDSAAYFCASSPPENYGYTFGSGTRLTVV.

CDR3 residues: CASSDSSGTRVGTQYF. For the CDR3, the DNA is TGTGCCAGCAGTGACAGTTCCGGGACTAGGGTGGGTACGCAGTATTTT. The rearrangement links TRBV6-1 to TRBJ2-3; TRBD2 matches 8 bases. Germline V gene sequence: CDR1 MNHNS, CDR2 SASEGT. Trimming removed 3 bases from V and 8 bases from J; junction bases left unmatched: 13. The CDR3 has 16 residues.

The chain links TRBV25-1 to TRBJ2-2; D call uncertain. CDR3 length equals 13 residues. V dropped 1 base and J dropped 8 bases, with 8 bases sitting between them. The germline V gene encodes CDR1 MGHDK and CDR2 SYGVNS. The CDR3 nucleotides read TGTGCCAGCAGTGAATCGGGCTTGGGGGAGCTGTTTTTT. Translated: CASSESGLGELFF.

This chain joins TRBV29-1 and TRBJ2-3; TRBD1 matches 9 bases. Germline V gives CDR1 SQVTM, CDR2 ANQGSEA. The CDR3 is 13 amino acids. J was trimmed by 3 bases and V by 3 bases; bases with no gene match: 1. Written as DNA, the CDR3 is TGCAGCGTTGAGGGGACAGGGACAGATACGCAGTATTTT. As protein: CSVEGTGTDTQYF.

For this clone: Other nucleotide sequences in the sample specify the same CDR3. This chain connects TRBV11-2 to TRBJ2-7; possible D gene TRBD2, 5 bases. The V gene lost 5 bases and the J gene lost 0 bases, with 11 bases spanning the gap. Looked up from germline, CDR1 is SGHAT and CDR2 is FQNNGV. CDR3 length equals 14 residues. The CDR3 bases are TGTGCCAGCAGCCCGGGTGGGAGCTCCTACGAGCAGTACTTC. This translates into CASSPGGSSYEQYF.